This TCR beta chain was captured by sequencing in a study of cytomegalovirus exposure and HLA in healthy donors. Findings and caveats of the study: The analysis excluded some indistinguishable V segments, including TRBV6-2 and TRBV6-3.

A multiplex PCR was run with 60 Vbeta primers and 13 Jbeta primers. TCRdb's copy holds only in-frame clones and misses some; the assay was immunoSEQ multiplex PCR. The repertoire holds 180,000 or so clones, with about 79% as singletons. J gave up 4 bases and V 4 bases, and 5 bases lay outside the gene matches. Germline V lookup: CDR1 SGHRS, CDR2 YFSETQ. This CDR3 is 15 amino acids long. Worth noting for this clone: Its specificity is not known.

This clonotype originated in a man in his forties or fifties in good health and CMV-seropositive. Input material: PBMCs. The V and J genes are TRBV5-1 and TRBJ2-5; 12 bases map to TRBD2. CDR3 DNA sequence: TGCGCCAGCAGCCAGACTAGCGGGAGCCTAGAGACCCAGTACTTC. It yields the protein CASSQTSGSLETQYF.